Reported below is one TCR beta chain. Antigen unknown. A much larger clone differs by one base, so this may be a read error. These data belong to a study of molecular identifiers for immune sequencing clone quantification. Study-wide background: Four of five splits of RNA from 20,000 or 100,000 naive CD8 cells were sequenced in replicates.

Findings and limits, study-wide: Clones above 20 RNA copies held over 97% of effector molecules, under 1% in naive cells.

Previously published methods and listed TCR primers were used for the bulk TCR libraries. TCRdb reprocessed the PCR reads with MiXCR, giving one entry per CDR3 protein. Found here are fewer than 350,000 distinct CDR3 sequences, about a quarter of them singletons; the top ten hold 0.65% to 0.75%. The sequence came from a human donor in good health. Some libraries in this study had Jurkat cell RNA spiked in. Sequencing input: naive CD8+ T cells from blood, with Jurkat cell RNA spiked in. As for subset: FACS-sorted CD8+CD4-CCR7+CD45RA+ naive T cells.

The CDR3 coding sequence is TGCGGCGTTGAAGATCAAGCGGGAGACGAGCAGTACTTC. This encodes CGVEDQAGDEQYF. The rearrangement uses TRBV29-1 and TRBJ2-7; 8 positions match TRBD2. Looked up from germline, CDR1 is SQVTM and CDR2 is ANQGSEA. The CDR3 sequence is 13 residues long.